This entry concerns a single T cell receptor (beta chain). Antigen: not known. These data come from a study of T cell repertoires in cytomegalovirus infection. Study background: Both CMV infection and a matching HLA type were indicated by public TCR beta signatures. The study's findings and limits: HLA-C-restricted, CMV-specific TCR beta clonotypes were dominant ex vivo. Carriers of CMV plus the relevant HLA were identified by cumulative public TCR beta family frequency.

The germline V and J ends were trimmed by 7 bases and 5 bases, with 6 bases remaining between them. Germline-derived CDR1 and CDR2 are MNHEY and SMNVEV (reference sequence). The CDR3 has 11 amino acids. TCRdb independently ran MiXCR on the reads; one entry per CDR3 protein. The sample carries roughly 920,000 distinct CDR3 sequences, 31% recorded once. This TCR was recovered from a human donor in good health (CMV status not recorded). Some clones in this sample may be carry-over from other donors' samples. This material consisted of cultured CD8+ T cells from PBMCs, taken from culture after CMV antigen stimulation. V gene TRBV27 combines with J gene TRBJ2-1; D gene unclear. This chain's CDR3 is CASNYNNEQFF. CDR3 nucleotides: TGTGCCAGCAACTATAACAATGAGCAGTTCTTC.